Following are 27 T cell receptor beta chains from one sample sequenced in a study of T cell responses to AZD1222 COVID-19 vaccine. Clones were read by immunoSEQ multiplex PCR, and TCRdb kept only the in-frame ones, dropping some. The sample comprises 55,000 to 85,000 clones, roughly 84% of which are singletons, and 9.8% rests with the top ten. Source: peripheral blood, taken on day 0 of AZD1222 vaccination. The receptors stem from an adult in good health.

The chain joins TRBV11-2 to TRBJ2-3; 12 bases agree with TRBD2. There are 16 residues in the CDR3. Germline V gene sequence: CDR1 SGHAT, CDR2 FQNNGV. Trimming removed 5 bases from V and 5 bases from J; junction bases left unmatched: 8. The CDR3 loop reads CASSRGLAGTLDTQYF. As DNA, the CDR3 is TGTGCCAGCAGCCGCGGACTAGCGGGGACTTTAGATACGCAGTATTTT.

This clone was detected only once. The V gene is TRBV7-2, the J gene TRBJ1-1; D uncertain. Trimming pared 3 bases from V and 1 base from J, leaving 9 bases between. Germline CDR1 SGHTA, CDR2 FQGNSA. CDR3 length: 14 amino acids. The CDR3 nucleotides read TGTGCCAGCAGCTTTCCGTGGGAGAACACTGAAGCTTTCTTT. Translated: CASSFPWENTEAFF.

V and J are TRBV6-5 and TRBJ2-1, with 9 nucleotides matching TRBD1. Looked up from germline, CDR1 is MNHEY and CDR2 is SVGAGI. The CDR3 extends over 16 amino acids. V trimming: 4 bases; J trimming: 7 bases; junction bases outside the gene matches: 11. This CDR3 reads CASSFEYPGQGNEQFF. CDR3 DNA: TGTGCCAGCAGTTTCGAATATCCGGGACAGGGAAATGAGCAGTTCTTC.

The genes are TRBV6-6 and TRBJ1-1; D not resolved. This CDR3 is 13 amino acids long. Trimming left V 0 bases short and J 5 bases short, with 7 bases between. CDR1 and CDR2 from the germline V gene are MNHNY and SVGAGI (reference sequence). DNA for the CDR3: TGTGCCAGCAGTTACTCGGCGGGGACTGAAGCTTTCTTT. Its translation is CASSYSAGTEAFF.

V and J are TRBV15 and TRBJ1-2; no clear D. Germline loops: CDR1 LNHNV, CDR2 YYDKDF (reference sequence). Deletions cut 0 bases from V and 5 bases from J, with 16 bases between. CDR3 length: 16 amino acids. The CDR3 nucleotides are TGTGCCACCAGCAGAGATGGCGCGGCCACGGGGTATGGCTACACCTTC. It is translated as CATSRDGAATGYGYTF.

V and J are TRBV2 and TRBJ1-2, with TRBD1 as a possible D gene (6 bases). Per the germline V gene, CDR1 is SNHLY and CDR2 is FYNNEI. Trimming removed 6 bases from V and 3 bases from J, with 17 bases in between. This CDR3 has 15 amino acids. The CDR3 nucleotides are TGTGCCAGCAGGGGAACTGGACAGATTTACTATGGCTACACCTTC. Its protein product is CASRGTGQIYYGYTF.

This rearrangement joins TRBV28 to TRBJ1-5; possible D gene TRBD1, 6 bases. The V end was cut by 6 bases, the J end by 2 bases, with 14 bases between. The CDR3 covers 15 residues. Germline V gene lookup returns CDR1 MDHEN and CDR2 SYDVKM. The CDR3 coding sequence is TGTGCCAGCAGGTCAGGGGAGGGTCGCAATCAGCCCCAGCATTTT. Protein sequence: CASRSGEGRNQPQHF.

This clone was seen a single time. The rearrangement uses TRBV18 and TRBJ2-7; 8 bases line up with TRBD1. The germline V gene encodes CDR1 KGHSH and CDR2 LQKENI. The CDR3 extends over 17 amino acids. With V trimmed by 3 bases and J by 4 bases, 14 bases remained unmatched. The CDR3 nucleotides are TGTGCCAGCTCACCCCTGGGCCGGACAGGGATCCCTTACGAGCAGTACTTC. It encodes CASSPLGRTGIPYEQYF.

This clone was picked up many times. As DNA, the CDR3 is TGTGCCAGCAGCTTAGGTGCCAAAGCCCCCTACGAGCAGTACTTC. Amino acid sequence: CASSLGAKAPYEQYF. The chain is built from TRBV7-2 and TRBJ2-7; D not certain. Germline loops: CDR1 SGHTA, CDR2 FQGNSA. The CDR3 consists of 15 residues. V was clipped by 1 base and J by 2 bases, with 12 bases between them.

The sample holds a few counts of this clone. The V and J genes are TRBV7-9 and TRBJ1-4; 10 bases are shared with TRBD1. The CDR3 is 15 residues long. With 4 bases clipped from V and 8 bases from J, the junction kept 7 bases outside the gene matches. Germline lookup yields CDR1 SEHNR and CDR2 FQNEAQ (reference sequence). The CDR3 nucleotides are TGTGCCAGCAGCTCCCGGACAGGGGGAGGAGAAAAACTGTTTTTT. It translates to CASSSRTGGGEKLFF.

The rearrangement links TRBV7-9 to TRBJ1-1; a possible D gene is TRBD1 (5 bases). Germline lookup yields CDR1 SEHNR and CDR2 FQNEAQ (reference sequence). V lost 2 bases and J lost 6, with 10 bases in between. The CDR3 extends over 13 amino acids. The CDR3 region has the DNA TGTGCCAGCAGCTTACTTGGGGGGGCTGAAGCTTTCTTT. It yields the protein CASSLLGGAEAFF.

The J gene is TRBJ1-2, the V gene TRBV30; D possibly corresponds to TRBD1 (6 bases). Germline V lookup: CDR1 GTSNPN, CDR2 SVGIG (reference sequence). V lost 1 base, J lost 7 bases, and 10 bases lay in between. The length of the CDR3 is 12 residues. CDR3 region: CAWSGGGIGYTF. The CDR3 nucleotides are TGTGCCTGGAGTGGAGGGGGAATTGGCTACACCTTC.

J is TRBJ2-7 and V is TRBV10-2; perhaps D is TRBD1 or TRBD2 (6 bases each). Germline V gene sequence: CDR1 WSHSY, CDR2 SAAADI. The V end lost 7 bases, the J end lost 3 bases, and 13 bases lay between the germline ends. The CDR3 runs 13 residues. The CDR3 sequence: CASTRGLNYEQYF. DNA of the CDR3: TGCGCCAGCACCCGGGGGCTGAACTACGAGCAGTACTTC.

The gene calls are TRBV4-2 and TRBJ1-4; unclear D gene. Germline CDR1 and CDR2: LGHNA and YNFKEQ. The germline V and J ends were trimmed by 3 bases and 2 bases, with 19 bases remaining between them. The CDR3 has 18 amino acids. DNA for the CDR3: TGTGCCAGCAGCCACCCCCAGGTGCCGTTGGGGACTAATGAAAAACTGTTTTTT. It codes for CASSHPQVPLGTNEKLFF.

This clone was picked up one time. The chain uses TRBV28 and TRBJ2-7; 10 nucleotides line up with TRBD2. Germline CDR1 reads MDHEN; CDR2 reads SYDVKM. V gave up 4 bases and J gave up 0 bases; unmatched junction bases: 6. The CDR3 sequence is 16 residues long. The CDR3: CASSSPSSGSSYEQYF. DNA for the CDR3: TGTGCCAGCAGTTCCCCCTCTAGCGGGAGCTCCTACGAGCAGTACTTC.

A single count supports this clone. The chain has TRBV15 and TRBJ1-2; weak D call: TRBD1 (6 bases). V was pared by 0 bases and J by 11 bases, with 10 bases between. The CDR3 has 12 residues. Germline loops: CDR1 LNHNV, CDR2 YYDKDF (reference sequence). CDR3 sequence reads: CATSRDGGGYTF. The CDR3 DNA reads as TGTGCCACCAGCAGAGATGGAGGGGGTTACACCTTC.

The CDR3 DNA is TGTGCCAGCAGCTTGGACCGGGGGAAGAACGAGCAGTACTTC. Translation: CASSLDRGKNEQYF. The chain has TRBV5-4 and TRBJ2-7, with D maybe TRBD2 (6 bases). Germline CDR1 reads SGHNT; CDR2 reads YYREEE (reference sequence). CDR3 length: 14 amino acids. The ends were cut back, 0 bases at V and 5 bases at J, with 12 bases in the middle. Supplemented by reference TRBV5-4 and TRBJ2-7, the full variable domain reads ETGVTQSPTHLIKTRGQQVTLRCSSQSGHNTVSWYQQALGQGPQFIFQYYREEENGRGNFPPRFSGLQFPNYSSELNVNALELDDSALYLCASSLDRGKNEQYFGPGTRLTVT.

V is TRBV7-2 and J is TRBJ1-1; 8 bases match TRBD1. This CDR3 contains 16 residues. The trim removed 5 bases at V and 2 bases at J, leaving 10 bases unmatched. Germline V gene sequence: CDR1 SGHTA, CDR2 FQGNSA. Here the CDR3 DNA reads TGTGCCAGCAGCATACAGGGGGGAGGTACCAACACTGAAGCTTTCTTT. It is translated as CASSIQGGGTNTEAFF.

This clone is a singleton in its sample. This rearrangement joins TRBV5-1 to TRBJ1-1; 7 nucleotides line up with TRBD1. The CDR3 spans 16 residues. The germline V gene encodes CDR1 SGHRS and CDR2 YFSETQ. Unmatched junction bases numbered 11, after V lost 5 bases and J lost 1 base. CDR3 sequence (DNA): TGCGCCAGCAGGCCTTATCCGGGACAGTCGAACACTGAAGCTTTCTTT. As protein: CASRPYPGQSNTEAFF.

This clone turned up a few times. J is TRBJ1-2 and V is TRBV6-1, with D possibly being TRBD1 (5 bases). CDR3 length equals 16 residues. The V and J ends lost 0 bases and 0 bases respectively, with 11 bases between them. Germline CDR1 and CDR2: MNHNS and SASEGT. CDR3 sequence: CASSEADLDTNYGYTF. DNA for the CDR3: TGTGCCAGCAGTGAAGCAGATCTGGACACTAACTATGGCTACACCTTC.

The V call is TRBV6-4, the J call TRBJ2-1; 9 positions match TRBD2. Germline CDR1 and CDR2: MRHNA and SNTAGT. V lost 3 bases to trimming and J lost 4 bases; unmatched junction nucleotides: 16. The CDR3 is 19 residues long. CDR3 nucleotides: TGTGCCAGCAGTGAATTCCCACCGCTAGCGGGGATGCAATACAATGAGCAGTTCTTC. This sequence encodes CASSEFPPLAGMQYNEQFF.

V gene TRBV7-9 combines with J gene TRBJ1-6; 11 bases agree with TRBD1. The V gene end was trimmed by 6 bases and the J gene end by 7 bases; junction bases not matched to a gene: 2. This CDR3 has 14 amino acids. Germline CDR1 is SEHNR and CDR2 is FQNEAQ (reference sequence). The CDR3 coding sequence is TGTGCCAGCAGACGGACAGGGGGCAATTCACCCCTCCACTTT. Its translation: CASRRTGGNSPLHF.

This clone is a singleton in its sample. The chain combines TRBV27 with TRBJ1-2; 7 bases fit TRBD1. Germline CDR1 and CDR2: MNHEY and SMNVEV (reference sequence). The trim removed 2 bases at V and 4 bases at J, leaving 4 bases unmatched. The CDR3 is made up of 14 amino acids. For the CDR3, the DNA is TGTGCCAGCAGTTTAGGGGGACAGACCTATGGCTACACCTTC. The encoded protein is CASSLGGQTYGYTF.

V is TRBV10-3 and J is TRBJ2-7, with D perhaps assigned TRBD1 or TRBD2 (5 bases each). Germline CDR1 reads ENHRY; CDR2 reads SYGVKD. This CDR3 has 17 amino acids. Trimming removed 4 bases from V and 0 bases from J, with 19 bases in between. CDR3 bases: TGTGCCATCAGTGGATCCCCCGGGACGGCCAGCTCCTACGAGCAGTACTTC. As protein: CAISGSPGTASSYEQYF.

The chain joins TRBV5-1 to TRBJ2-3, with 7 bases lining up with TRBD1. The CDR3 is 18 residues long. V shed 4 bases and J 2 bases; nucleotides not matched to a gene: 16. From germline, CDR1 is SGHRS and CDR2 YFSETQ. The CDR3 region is CASSPQGAGGTVTDTQYF. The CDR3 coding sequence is TGCGCCAGCAGCCCCCAAGGAGCAGGGGGTACCGTCACAGATACGCAGTATTTT.

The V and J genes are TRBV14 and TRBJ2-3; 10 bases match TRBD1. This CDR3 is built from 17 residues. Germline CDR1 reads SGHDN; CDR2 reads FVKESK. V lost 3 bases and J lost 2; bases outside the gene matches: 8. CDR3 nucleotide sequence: TGTGCCAGCAGCCAGACCCTAAGACAGGGGGCCACAGATACGCAGTATTTT. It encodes CASSQTLRQGATDTQYF.

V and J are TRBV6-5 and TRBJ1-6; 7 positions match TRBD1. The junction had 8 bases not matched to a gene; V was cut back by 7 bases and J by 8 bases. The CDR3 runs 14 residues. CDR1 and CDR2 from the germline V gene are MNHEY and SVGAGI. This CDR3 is CASKGTVRYSPLHF. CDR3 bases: TGTGCCAGCAAGGGGACAGTACGATATTCACCCCTCCACTTT.